Here is one T cell receptor (beta chain) with its context. The protocol was immunoSEQ multiplex PCR, while the TCRdb copy is restricted to in-frame clones and leaves out a portion. The sample carries approximately 260,000 clones, nearly 90% recorded once. CDR3 length: 19 residues. Germline V gives CDR1 SGHDT, CDR2 YYEEEE. V gave up 0 bases and J gave up 10 bases; unmatched junction bases: 19. This sample is drawn from a study of blood T cell repertoires in COVID-19. Study-level background: Nucleic acid was either cDNA or gDNA, and it came from T cells, B-cell-depleted T cells, or PBMCs.

This clonotype originated in a woman aged 40 to 50 who had recovered from COVID-19. Sequencing was done on a sample of peripheral blood. The rearrangement joins TRBV5-6 to TRBJ2-1, with 10 bases matching TRBD2. CDR3 DNA: TGTGCCAGCAGCTTGGTCGGACTAGCGGAGCCTCGCCCCACGGACGAGCAGTTCTTC. Translation gives CASSLVGLAEPRPTDEQFF.